The present entry profiles one T cell receptor (beta chain) with its context. RNA totalling roughly 0.5 to 1 ug underwent reverse transcription with random hexamers. From the immunoSEQ multiplex PCR reads, TCRdb called clonotypes with MiXCR, one entry per CDR3 protein. This table has about 22,000 distinct CDR3 sequences, 85% to 95% appearing once. Bulk CD8+ and CD4+ cells came from magnetic negative isolation; CD8+ TEMRA by FACS. These data belong to a study of CD8 T cells in Susac syndrome. Per germline, CDR1 SGHTA and CDR2 FQGNSA. The CDR3 has 15 amino acids. V was cut by 3 bases and J by 0 bases, with 12 bases left in between.

The J gene is TRBJ2-7, the V gene TRBV7-2, with D possibly being TRBD1 or TRBD2 (6 bases each). Sample: CD8+ T cells from PBMCs. The receptor was derived from a human donor in good health. The chain's CDR3 is CASSFYGGPSYEQYF. The DNA for the CDR3 is TGTGCCAGCAGCTTTTATGGGGGGCCCTCCTACGAGCAGTACTTC.